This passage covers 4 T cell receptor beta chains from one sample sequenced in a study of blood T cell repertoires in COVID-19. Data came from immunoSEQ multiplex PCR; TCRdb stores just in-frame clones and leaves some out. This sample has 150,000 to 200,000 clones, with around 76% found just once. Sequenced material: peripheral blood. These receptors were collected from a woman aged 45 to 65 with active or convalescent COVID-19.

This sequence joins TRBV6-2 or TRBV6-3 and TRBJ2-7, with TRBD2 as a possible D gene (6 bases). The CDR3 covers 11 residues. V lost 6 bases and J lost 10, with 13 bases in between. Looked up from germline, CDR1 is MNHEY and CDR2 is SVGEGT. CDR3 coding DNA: TGTGCCAGCAGCGAAACGGGGGTCCAGTACTTC. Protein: CASSETGVQYF.

The CDR3 here is CASSQDLSTSGRPGAKNIQYF. CDR3 sequence (DNA): TGCGCCAGCAGCCAAGATCTTAGTACTAGCGGGAGACCGGGGGCCAAAAACATTCAGTACTTC. This chain joins TRBV4-3 and TRBJ2-4; 11 bases line up with TRBD2. CDR3 length equals 21 residues. Trimming at V came to 0 bases and at J to 1 base, leaving 14 bases not matched to a gene. Germline loops: CDR1 LGHNA, CDR2 YSLEER.

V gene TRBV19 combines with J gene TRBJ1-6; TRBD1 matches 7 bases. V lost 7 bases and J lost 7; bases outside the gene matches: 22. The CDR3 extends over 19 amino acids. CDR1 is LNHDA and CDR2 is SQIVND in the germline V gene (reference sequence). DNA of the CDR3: TGTGCCAGTACCGACCCCGGGGTCGGAGGGGGCTGGGCGAATTCACCCCTCCACTTT. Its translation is CASTDPGVGGGWANSPLHF.

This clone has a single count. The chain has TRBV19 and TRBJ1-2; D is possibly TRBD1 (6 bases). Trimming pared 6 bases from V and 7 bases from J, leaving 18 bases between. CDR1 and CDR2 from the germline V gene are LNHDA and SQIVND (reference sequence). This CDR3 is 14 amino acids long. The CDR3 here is CASRAENRESGYTF. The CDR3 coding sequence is TGTGCCAGTAGGGCCGAGAACAGGGAAAGTGGCTACACCTTC. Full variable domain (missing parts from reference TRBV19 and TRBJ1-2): DGGITQSPKYLFRKEGQNVTLSCEQNLNHDAMYWYRQDPGQGLRLIYYSQIVNDFQKGDIAEGYSVSREKKESFPLTVTSAQKNPTAFYLCASRAENRESGYTFGSGTRLTVV.